A selection of T cell receptor beta chains follows, all from one sample in a study of post-analysis software for immune sequencing data. TCRdb analysed the PCR reads with MiXCR anew, one entry per CDR3 protein. The profile covers some 370,000 distinct CDR3 sequences, with around 37% appearing a single time and 13% taken by the ten largest. Material: blood. These receptors originate from a girl aged 10-17 years with multiple sclerosis. CDR3s include the opening cysteine and the closing phenylalanine or tryptophan.

v_gene,j_gene,CDR3aa
TRBV6-5,TRBJ2-3,CASSYDYQGPSDTQYF
TRBV29-1,TRBJ1-1,CSVSPVRAEAFF
TRBV20-1,TRBJ2-5,CSGLTSAETQYF
TRBV6-6,TRBJ1-2,CASTRTGYDYGYTF
TRBV29-1,TRBJ1-6,CSATGDKGLHF
TRBV4-2,TRBJ2-3,CASSQDGLTQYF
TRBV5-1,TRBJ2-4,CASSLGTSGGNIQYF
TRBV15,TRBJ1-5,CATSRVGQGDNQPQHF
TRBV29-1,TRBJ2-7,CSVGTWNEQYF
TRBV7-2,TRBJ1-1,CASSLGSVANTEAFF
TRBV20-1,TRBJ1-1,CSAQIGGRDAEAFF
TRBV7-9,TRBJ1-5,CASSLGPTGDQPQHF
TRBV7-9,TRBJ1-2,CASSLAAGKGGYTF
TRBV6-2/TRBV6-3,NA,CASSYRRDEQYF
TRBV7-9,TRBJ1-2,CASSLGAATAYGYTF
TRBV7-9,TRBJ1-4,CASSPLGTGSNEKLFF
TRBV27,TRBJ2-5,CASSLNMGALREQYF
TRBV30,TRBJ2-5,CAWSLTGGMETQYF
TRBV6-2/TRBV6-3,TRBJ2-1,CASSSTPLLNEQFF
TRBV5-5,TRBJ1-5,CASSLGRINQPQHF
TRBV5-1,TRBJ2-7,CASRSFLSPGGRGMVDEQYF
TRBV27,TRBJ2-3,CASSWGLAGGDTQYF
TRBV5-1,TRBJ2-1,CASSLGTAEQFF
TRBV7-9,TRBJ2-1,CASSLNAADSRQFF
TRBV12-3/TRBV12-4,TRBJ2-4,CASRYESASKNIQYF
TRBV20-1,TRBJ2-3,CSAKQSEGTDTQYF
TRBV5-1,TRBJ2-1,CASSQGRDNEQFF
TRBV7-2,TRBJ1-1,CASSLTRDTEAFF
TRBV3-1,TRBJ2-7,CASSQDLNAPYEQYF
TRBV20-1,TRBJ1-6,CSALDSYNSPLHF
TRBV18,TRBJ2-4,CATRGDGAKNIQYF
TRBV20-1,TRBJ2-3,CSAILMRGSADTQYF
TRBV20-1,TRBJ2-1,CSAQRFGTGDYNEQFF